This passage covers 7 T cell receptor beta chains from one sample sequenced in a study of regulatory T cells in long-lasting Graves disease. Time point in this sample: newly diagnosed GD, antithyroid drugs for less than 3 months. With RNA extracted from PBMCs as input, the TCR library was made. The TCR beta library used iRepertoire HTBI primers with Arm-PCR amplification of CDR3. TCRdb recomputed calls from the multiplex PCR reads with MiXCR, one row per CDR3 protein. The data contain some 500,000 distinct CDR3 sequences, roughly 14% of them seen just once; the ten biggest clones take up roughly a tenth. These sequences were also reported in another study, on T cells in Graves' hyperthyroidism and ophthalmopathy.

The material was peripheral blood mononuclear cells (PBMCs), obtained at new diagnosis, from a patient treated with antithyroid drugs. The receptors come from a man aged 25-45 years with Graves disease.

This clonotype was seen repeatedly, ten times or more. The chain couples TRBV30 to TRBJ1-5; 7 nucleotides align to TRBD1. The J segment lost 4 bases and the V segment lost 5 bases, leaving 8 bases of the junction unmatched. Germline CDR1 reads GTSNPN; CDR2 reads SVGIG (reference sequence). The CDR3 consists of 14 residues. The CDR3 DNA reads TGTGCCTGGGCCGGGACAGAGATTAATCAGCCCCAGCATTTT. It codes for CAWAGTEINQPQHF. The full variable domain, its missing parts supplied by reference TRBV30 and TRBJ1-5, is SQTIHQWPATLVQPVGSPLSLECTVEGTSNPNLYWYRQAAGRGLQLLFYSVGIGQISSEVPQNLSASRPQDRQFILSSKKLLLSDSGFYLCAWAGTEINQPQHFGDGTRLSIL.

Notes on this clonotype: A much larger clone lies a single base off, so this may be a read error. The chain employs TRBV3-1 and TRBJ2-7; D is uncertain. The CDR3 sequence is 12 residues long. Between the trimmed V and J ends, which lost 1 base and 5 bases, there was a span of 6 bases. Germline V gene data show CDR1 as LGHDT and CDR2 as YNNKEL (reference sequence). CDR3 nucleotides: TGTGCCAGCAGCCAAGTTGTGGACGAGCAGTACTTC. It encodes CASSQVVDEQYF.

This clonotype has at least ten counts. The chain carries TRBV5-1 and TRBJ2-4; possible D gene TRBD2, 5 bases. Germline CDR1 is SGHRS and CDR2 is YFSETQ. There are 14 residues in the CDR3. V was shortened by 7 bases and J by 4 bases, with 15 bases between the two germline ends. The CDR3 spells CASGPAEEKNIQYF. Here the CDR3 DNA reads TGCGCCAGCGGACCAGCGGAGGAAAAAAACATTCAGTACTTC.

V is TRBV4-1 and J is TRBJ1-6, with D possibly being TRBD1 (6 bases). The ends were cut back, 1 base at V and 6 bases at J, with 13 bases in the middle. The CDR3 is 16 amino acids. Germline V gives CDR1 MGHRA, CDR2 YSYEKL. The chain's CDR3 is CASSQALGAGNSPLHF. The CDR3 DNA follows: TGCGCCAGCAGCCAAGCTTTGGGGGCTGGTAATTCACCCCTCCACTTT.

This clonotype was seen repeatedly, ten times or more. V usage is TRBV10-1 and J usage is TRBJ2-3; 11 bases match TRBD1. Germline CDR1 is WNHNN and CDR2 is SYGVQD (reference sequence). V lost 10 bases to trimming and J lost 4 bases; unmatched junction nucleotides: 7. The CDR3 sequence is 14 residues long. The CDR3 DNA reads as TGCGCCACCTCGGACAGGGGGCTGGCAGATACGCAGTATTTT. Residues: CATSDRGLADTQYF.

This clonotype was counted many times. The V and J genes are TRBV2 and TRBJ2-3; D assignment may be TRBD1 or TRBD2 (6 bases each). The V and J ends lost 6 bases and 3 bases respectively, with 13 bases between them. Germline assignment: CDR1 SNHLY and CDR2 FYNNEI. The CDR3 spans 14 residues. The CDR3 DNA sequence: TGTGCCAGCAGGCAGGGGAGGAGGACAGATACGCAGTATTTT. The encoded protein is CASRQGRRTDTQYF.

Only a few counts were recorded for this clonotype. A much larger clone sits a single nucleotide away, making a read error possible. The rearrangement joins TRBV10-3 to TRBJ2-1; 9 positions match TRBD2. Per germline, CDR1 ENHRY and CDR2 SYGVKD. J was trimmed by 3 bases and V by 4 bases; bases with no gene match: 1. There are 14 residues in the CDR3. CDR3 region: CAISGLADYNEQFF. The CDR3 DNA is TGTGCCATCAGTGGACTAGCGGACTACAATGAGCAGTTCTTC.